This TCR beta chain was sequenced in a study of OX40 agonist ivuxolimab in advanced cancers. Study-wide context: Ivuxolimab, an antibody acting as an agonist of OX40 (CD134), was used to treat patients. The diagnoses of dose-escalation patients were hepatocellular carcinoma, melanoma, renal cell or head and neck cancer. People who had prior anti-PD-1, anti-PD-L1 or anti-CTLA-4 therapy could take part, and about 37% had some.

Whole-study findings and limits: Blood T cells, both CD4+ and CD8+, expanded clonally by week 6 at 0.1 to 3.0 mg/kg.

Concerning this clone itself: Its antigen is undetermined.

Generated by immunoSEQ multiplex PCR, the TCRdb table keeps only in-frame clones and is missing some. The sample carries tens of thousands of clones, about 87% recorded once. Sequenced material: CD4+ or CD8+ T cells sorted from blood, taken in a trial of the OX40 agonist ivuxolimab. This TCR derives from an adult with an advanced solid tumor such as melanoma, head and neck, liver or kidney cancer.

CDR3 nucleotide sequence: TGTGCCAGCGGGACAGGGTTGATCGATACGCAGTATTTT. Translating gives CASGTGLIDTQYF. The chain has TRBV27 and TRBJ2-3; TRBD1 agrees at 9 bases. With 8 bases clipped from V and 6 bases from J, the junction kept 6 bases outside the gene matches. This CDR3 is built from 13 residues. Germline V gene sequence: CDR1 MNHEY, CDR2 SMNVEV (reference sequence).